This TCR beta chain was profiled in a study of radiation and T cells in renal cell carcinoma. Overall study: Nephrectomy followed 15 Gy stereotactic body radiation by 4 weeks. Study results and caveats: No pretreatment tumor biopsies were available for baseline clonotypes. In blood, top tumor clones expanded by 2 weeks, shrinking by 4.

Germline assignment: CDR1 SNHLY and CDR2 FYNNEI. CDR3 length: 13 amino acids. With 7 bases removed from V and 8 bases from J, the gap between germline ends came to 14 bases. Using immunoSEQ multiplex PCR, the repertoire was profiled, and TCRdb retains in-frame clones only, with some absent. The table has 130,000 to 150,000 clones, about 88% seen once; the top ten hold 4.1%. Note on this clone: Its antigen is not known.

Time point of the sample: baseline pretreatment blood. The treatment here: 15 Gy SBRT to primary tumor, nephrectomy 4 weeks later. Sample: blood, taken from a patient whose treatment included radiotherapy and nephrectomy. This sequence originates from a woman in her 70s with renal cell carcinoma. This chain joins TRBV2 and TRBJ1-4; D unresolved. CDR3 sequence: CASNSDRREKLFF. The DNA for the CDR3 is TGTGCCAGCAACAGCGACCGGAGAGAAAAACTGTTTTTT.